This record covers a single T cell receptor (beta chain). This sample is part of a study of blood T cell repertoires in COVID-19. As for the study in general: Italy, Spain and the United States were the sources of the convalescent and acute COVID-19 samples.

TCRdb keeps only in-frame clones here, not all; method: immunoSEQ multiplex PCR. The data hold over 150,000 clones, with under 85% observed a single time. In germline, CDR1 is SEHNR, CDR2 FQNEAQ (reference sequence). V lost 3 bases and J 5 bases, leaving 5 bases between the germline ends. The CDR3 has 12 residues. This sequence originates from a man between 65 and 79 years old with acute or convalescent COVID-19. The genes are TRBV7-9 and TRBJ2-1; no clear D. Input material: peripheral blood. The CDR3 DNA follows: TGTGCCAGCAGCTTTATAAACAATGAGCAGTTCTTC. This sequence encodes CASSFINNEQFF.